The sequence of this T cell receptor (beta chain) was determined in a study of T-cell memory formation after mild COVID-19. This clonotype was picked up many times. Germline CDR1 is SGHRS and CDR2 is YFSETQ. The V and J ends lost 0 bases and 4 bases respectively, with 8 bases between them. This CDR3 region has 15 residues. TCRdb reprocessed the 5' RACE reads with MiXCR, giving one entry per CDR3 protein. The sample has 250,000 or so distinct CDR3 sequences, around a tenth seen once. This rearrangement joins TRBV5-1 to TRBJ1-6; maybe TRBD1 (6 bases). Sequencing used PBMCs or a T cell subset sorted from them (not recorded which). This receptor was taken from a man between 18 and 35 years old who had mild COVID-19 (a few samples of this study predate the infection). Cell type and time point are not known. The CDR3 nucleotides read TGCGCCAGCAGCTTGGCGGACAGTTATAATTCACCCCTCCACTTT. Its translation is CASSLADSYNSPLHF.